Listed here is a single T cell receptor beta chain. The assay was immunoSEQ multiplex PCR, and TCRdb's table has in-frame clones only and misses some. The sample has under 250,000 clones; about 89% are singletons. The entry originates in a study of blood T cell repertoires in COVID-19. Study in general: Sites across the United States, Italy and Spain contributed samples from acute and convalescent COVID-19. In each case, the material was cDNA or gDNA derived from T cells, B-cell-depleted T cells, or PBMCs.

This CDR3 region has 14 residues. V shed 0 bases and J shed 2 bases, with 8 bases lying between them. In germline, CDR1 is SGDLS, CDR2 YYNGEE. Sequencing was carried out using peripheral blood. The chain employs TRBV9 and TRBJ2-5, with D perhaps matching TRBD2 (6 bases). The TCR was taken from a woman aged 55-69 years who had recovered from COVID-19. The CDR3 is CASSVAGGQETQYF. CDR3 sequence (DNA): TGTGCCAGCAGCGTAGCCGGGGGACAAGAGACCCAGTACTTC.